A single sample is the source of the 25 T cell receptor beta chains below, sequenced in a study of cytomegalovirus exposure and HLA in healthy donors. Primers included in the PCR were 60 Vbeta and 13 Jbeta primers. Assay: immunoSEQ multiplex PCR; the TCRdb copy retains only in-frame clones and omits some. This sample carries about 170,000 clones, 76% of them seen once, and the ten largest clones take less than 1%. The sequenced sample consisted of PBMCs. These receptors were taken from a female donor in good health and CMV-seronegative.

This chain connects TRBV4-3 to TRBJ2-1; 11 nucleotides line up with TRBD1. Unmatched junction bases numbered 9, after V lost 0 bases and J lost 5 bases. The CDR3 runs to 18 residues. CDR1 and CDR2 (germline): LGHNA, YSLEER. In nucleotides, the CDR3 is TGCGCCAGCAGCCAAGAATCAGGACCGGGACAGGGGGACAATGAGCAGTTCTTC. Residues: CASSQESGPGQGDNEQFF.

J is TRBJ2-3 and V is TRBV12-5; 8 bases match TRBD2. CDR1 is LGHNT and CDR2 is FRNRAP in the germline V gene. J gave up 5 bases and V 2 bases, and 18 bases lay outside the gene matches. The CDR3 has 19 amino acids. CDR3 protein: CASGLPRTYMGAGVDTQYF. DNA for the CDR3: TGTGCTAGTGGTTTGCCCCGAACCTACATGGGAGCGGGGGTAGATACGCAGTATTTT.

CDR3 nucleotides: TGCGCCAGCAGTCCCGGGACAGGGGTCACTGAAGCTTTCTTT. The encoded protein is CASSPGTGVTEAFF. The J gene is TRBJ1-1, the V gene TRBV5-1, with 10 bases identical to TRBD1. Trimming cost V 5 bases and J 4 bases; bases outside gene matches: 5. The CDR3 covers 14 residues. From germline, CDR1 is SGHRS and CDR2 YFSETQ.

CDR3 sequence reads: CASSEAHTAVFTDTQYF. CDR3 nucleotide sequence: TGTGCCAGCAGTGAAGCTCACACAGCGGTTTTCACAGATACGCAGTATTTT. This chain joins TRBV6-1 and TRBJ2-3, with a possible D match to TRBD2 (5 bases). V lost 0 bases to trimming and J lost 2 bases, with 15 bases between them. The CDR3 sequence is 17 residues long. In germline, CDR1 is MNHNS, CDR2 SASEGT.

The rearrangement links TRBV7-8 to TRBJ2-1; D gene uncertain. Trimming took 0 bases from V and 8 from J, leaving 11 bases between them. The CDR3 contains 14 residues. Germline-derived CDR1 and CDR2 are SGHVS and FQNEAQ. The CDR3 spells CASSLARLGHEQFF. CDR3 coding DNA: TGTGCCAGCAGCTTAGCGCGATTGGGCCATGAGCAGTTCTTC.

CDR3 residues: CASRSRGRMNTEAFF. CDR3 nucleotide sequence: TGCGCCAGCAGATCCAGGGGGCGGATGAACACTGAAGCTTTCTTT. The chain joins TRBV23-1 to TRBJ1-1; 8 positions agree with TRBD1. TRBV23-1 is annotated as an ORF whose role is uncertain. The CDR3 sequence is 15 residues long. The V and J ends lost 6 bases and 0 bases, in that order; junction bases with no gene match: 6.

This clone was seen more than once but under ten times. The CDR3 sequence: CASSGQGQAGNTIYF. The CDR3 DNA reads TGTGCCAGTAGCGGACAGGGTCAGGCTGGAAACACCATATATTTT. The chain uses TRBV19 and TRBJ1-3; TRBD1 matches 8 bases. V dropped 6 bases and J dropped 2; count of bases not matched to a gene: 6. The V gene's germline CDR1 is LNHDA and CDR2 SQIVND (reference sequence). The CDR3 is 15 residues long. The entire variable domain, with the rest obtained from reference TRBV19 and TRBJ1-3, is as follows: DGGITQSPKYLFRKEGQNVTLSCEQNLNHDAMYWYRQDPGQGLRLIYYSQIVNDFQKGDIAEGYSVSREKKESFPLTVTSAQKNPTAFYLCASSGQGQAGNTIYFGEGSWLTVV.

The chain employs TRBV18 and TRBJ2-1; tentative D call: TRBD2 (6 bases). The germline gives CDR1 KGHSH, CDR2 LQKENI. The CDR3 length is 15 residues. V was pared by 4 bases and J by 8 bases, with 18 bases between. The CDR3, as DNA: TGTGCCAGCTCACTGGCAACGGCCCCGGGGGATGAGCAGTTCTTC. This codes for CASSLATAPGDEQFF.

The J gene is TRBJ2-5, the V gene TRBV9; D remains unclear. There are 13 residues in the CDR3. Germline V lookup: CDR1 SGDLS, CDR2 YYNGEE. V was trimmed by 4 bases and J by 1 base, leaving 8 bases between them. CDR3 amino acids: CASSFSLQETQYF. CDR3 nucleotides: TGTGCCAGCAGCTTCTCCCTCCAAGAGACCCAGTACTTC.

The chain recombines TRBV5-4 with TRBJ1-2; 7 bases agree with TRBD1. This CDR3 is 15 amino acids long. Germline CDR1 reads SGHNT; CDR2 reads YYREEE (reference sequence). After removal of 3 bases from V and 3 bases from J, the junction contained 8 bases not matched to a gene. The CDR3 sequence: CASSSLTGRDYGYTF. The CDR3 DNA sequence: TGTGCCAGCAGCTCGCTGACAGGGCGGGACTATGGCTACACCTTC.

The chain joins TRBV28 to TRBJ2-5; D is possibly TRBD2 (6 bases). The DNA end is more similar to TRBJ2-7, so the J call may be wrong. This CDR3 has 17 residues. CDR1 and CDR2 (germline): MDHEN, SYDVKM. The DNA for the CDR3 is TGTGCCAGCAGGCACCGAGTGCGGGGAATTGACCCCTACGAGCAGTACTTC. It encodes CASRHRVRGIDPYEQYF.

V and J are TRBV27 and TRBJ1-1, with TRBD1 matching 8 bases. With 3 bases clipped from V and 0 bases from J, the junction kept 3 bases outside the gene matches. The CDR3 is made up of 15 amino acids. The germline CDR1 and CDR2 sequences are MNHEY and SMNVEV (reference sequence). DNA for the CDR3: TGTGCCAGCAGTTTTCAGGACAGGGTGAACACTGAAGCTTTCTTT. Translating gives CASSFQDRVNTEAFF.

V is TRBV9 and J is TRBJ1-2, with TRBD1 as a possible D gene (6 bases). CDR1 and CDR2 from the germline V gene are SGDLS and YYNGEE. The CDR3 consists of 22 residues. The V gene lost 0 bases and the J gene lost 1 base, with 31 bases spanning the gap. The CDR3 DNA sequence: TGTGCCAGCAGCGTAGCTAGTCCTCGAGCGCAGGGGATCCAGACAGATAACTATGGCTACACCTTC. This translates into CASSVASPRAQGIQTDNYGYTF.

V is TRBV7-2 and J is TRBJ2-7; no clear D. V was trimmed by 0 bases and J by 4 bases, leaving 16 bases between them. The CDR3 runs to 16 residues. CDR1 and CDR2 from the germline V gene are SGHTA and FQGNSA. CDR3 DNA: TGTGCCAGCAGCTTAGCGCAGTCCGAAAGAGGTTACGAGCAGTACTTC. This encodes CASSLAQSERGYEQYF.

The chain recombines TRBV29-1 with TRBJ1-1; D remains unclear. CDR3 size: 13 residues. Deletions cut 1 base from V and 10 bases from J, with 16 bases between. Germline CDR1 SQVTM, CDR2 ANQGSEA. The CDR3 DNA reads TGCAGCGTTGAAGTGCTCGACTCTCGGGGAGCTTTCTTT. It translates to CSVEVLDSRGAFF.

The gene calls are TRBV19 and TRBJ1-1, with TRBD1 matching over 9 bases. CDR3 length: 12 amino acids. V was pared by 8 bases and J by 5 bases, with 3 bases of the junction left unmatched. The germline V gene has CDR1 LNHDA and CDR2 SQIVND (reference sequence). The CDR3 reads CASDRGETEAFF. The CDR3 DNA follows: TGTGCCAGTGACAGGGGGGAGACTGAAGCTTTCTTT. The full variable domain, its missing parts supplied by reference TRBV19 and TRBJ1-1, is DGGITQSPKYLFRKEGQNVTLSCEQNLNHDAMYWYRQDPGQGLRLIYYSQIVNDFQKGDIAEGYSVSREKKESFPLTVTSAQKNPTAFYLCASDRGETEAFFGQGTRLTVV.

The gene calls are TRBV7-2 and TRBJ2-7; 9 nucleotides align to TRBD1. The V and J ends lost 6 bases and 4 bases, in that order; junction bases with no gene match: 10. The germline gives CDR1 SGHTA, CDR2 FQGNSA. This CDR3 is built from 15 residues. CDR3 in amino acids: CASRLTGTGPYEQYF. As DNA, the CDR3 is TGTGCCAGCAGACTTACCGGGACAGGGCCGTACGAGCAGTACTTC.

The chain couples TRBV19 to TRBJ1-1; D is undetermined. The germline gives CDR1 LNHDA, CDR2 SQIVND (reference sequence). The CDR3 contains 14 residues. V lost 5 bases and J 2 bases, leaving 12 bases between the germline ends. CDR3: CASSVREQNTEAFF. The CDR3 nucleotides are TGTGCCAGTAGTGTCCGGGAGCAAAACACTGAAGCTTTCTTT.

The sample holds a few counts of this clone. V usage is TRBV11-2 and J usage is TRBJ1-1; D is perhaps TRBD1 (5 bases). Germline V lookup: CDR1 SGHAT, CDR2 FQNNGV. The CDR3 contains 14 residues. V lost 3 bases to trimming and J lost 3 bases, with 11 bases between them. As DNA, the CDR3 is TGTGCCAGCAGCTTTCAGGGAGGGGACACTGAAGCTTTCTTT. This codes for CASSFQGGDTEAFF.

The chain is built from TRBV4-3 and TRBJ2-5; 8 bases are a match to TRBD1. The J call is in doubt because the DNA end fits TRBJ2-7 better. The CDR3 length is 15 residues. Germline CDR1 and CDR2: LGHNA and YSLEER. This CDR3 is CASSQGTGSSYEQYF. In DNA form, the CDR3 reads TGCGCCAGCAGCCAAGGGACAGGGAGCTCCTACGAGCAGTACTTC.

This chain joins TRBV28 and TRBJ1-3; D possibly corresponds to TRBD1 (6 bases). This CDR3 contains 14 residues. Trimming left V 6 bases short and J 2 bases short, with 11 bases between. Germline assignment: CDR1 MDHEN and CDR2 SYDVKM. CDR3 sequence reads: CASSLGATGNTIYF. The CDR3 bases are TGTGCCAGCAGCTTGGGGGCCACTGGAAACACCATATATTTT.

The rearrangement joins TRBV5-1 to TRBJ2-5; unclear D gene. V lost 4 bases, J lost 1 base, and 11 bases lay in between. The germline gives CDR1 SGHRS, CDR2 YFSETQ. The CDR3 spans 14 residues. As DNA, the CDR3 is TGCGCCAGCAGCCCCTCACACACCCAAGAGACCCAGTACTTC. Translating it yields CASSPSHTQETQYF.

The chain couples TRBV4-1 to TRBJ2-7, with D possibly TRBD1 on 9 matching bases. The CDR3 extends over 15 amino acids. V was clipped by 4 bases and J by 1 base, with 14 bases between them. Per the germline V gene, CDR1 is MGHRA and CDR2 is YSYEKL. The CDR3 DNA sequence: TGCGCCAGCAGCCCGGGAGGGACAGGGTCCTACGAGCAGTACTTC. This encodes CASSPGGTGSYEQYF.

A single count supports this clone. The chain couples TRBV19 to TRBJ1-2; perhaps TRBD1 as D (6 bases). Germline V gives CDR1 LNHDA, CDR2 SQIVND (reference sequence). V gave up 6 bases and J gave up 3 bases, with 17 bases separating them. The CDR3 totals 15 residues. The CDR3 region is CASSLLAGGDYGYTF. For the CDR3, the DNA is TGTGCCAGTAGCCTACTAGCGGGGGGCGACTATGGCTACACCTTC.

The rearrangement joins TRBV10-3 to TRBJ2-7, with D possibly TRBD1 on 5 matching bases. In germline, CDR1 is ENHRY, CDR2 SYGVKD. V was cut by 3 bases and J by 2 bases, with 8 bases left in between. The CDR3 loop spans 13 amino acids. The CDR3 DNA is TGTGCCATCAGTGACCCAGGGCCCTACGAGCAGTACTTC. This codes for CAISDPGPYEQYF.